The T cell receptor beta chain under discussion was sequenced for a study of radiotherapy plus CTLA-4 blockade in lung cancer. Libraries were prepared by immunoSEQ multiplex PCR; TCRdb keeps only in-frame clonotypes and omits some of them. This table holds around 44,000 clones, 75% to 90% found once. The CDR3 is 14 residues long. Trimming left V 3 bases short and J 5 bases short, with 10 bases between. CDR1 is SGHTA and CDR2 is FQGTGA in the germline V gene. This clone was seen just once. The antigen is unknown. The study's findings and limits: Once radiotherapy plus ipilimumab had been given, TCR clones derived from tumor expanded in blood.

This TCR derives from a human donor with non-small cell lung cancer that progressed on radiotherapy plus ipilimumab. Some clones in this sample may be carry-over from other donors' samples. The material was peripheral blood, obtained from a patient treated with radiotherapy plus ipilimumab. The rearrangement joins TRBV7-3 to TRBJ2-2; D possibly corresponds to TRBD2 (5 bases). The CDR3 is CASSFSSGTGELFF. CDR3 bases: TGTGCCAGCAGCTTCAGTTCGGGAACCGGGGAGCTGTTTTTT.